This T cell receptor beta chain was sequenced in a study of T cells in Graves' hyperthyroidism and ophthalmopathy. Study information: Blood was drawn when the patient was first diagnosed and still untreated.

Turning to this clonotype: Its antigen is currently unknown.

Trimming at V came to 4 bases and at J to 2 bases, leaving 7 bases not matched to a gene. Per germline, CDR1 SGHAT and CDR2 FQNNGV. The CDR3 is 16 residues long. Study results and caveats: Most thyroid clonotypes with frequency above 0.001 were detected in blood.

The PBMCs were sourced from fresh peripheral blood (less than 11 ml). Using RNA transcripts as the source, TCR beta CDR3 regions were amplified. Initially, a first-round RT-PCR of the TCR CDR3 employed the HTBI primer set. TCRdb processed the multiplex PCR reads anew with MiXCR; each CDR3 protein has one entry. The table lists hundreds of thousands of distinct CDR3 sequences, about a fifth of them singletons. The sequencing sample was made of blood. This receptor was taken from a man in his thirties or forties with Graves' ophthalmopathy. The chain combines TRBV11-2 with TRBJ2-1; 8 bases map to TRBD2. The CDR3 nucleotides read TGTGCCAGCAGCTCCCGATTACTAGCGGCCTACAATGAGCAGTTCTTC. Translation: CASSSRLLAAYNEQFF.